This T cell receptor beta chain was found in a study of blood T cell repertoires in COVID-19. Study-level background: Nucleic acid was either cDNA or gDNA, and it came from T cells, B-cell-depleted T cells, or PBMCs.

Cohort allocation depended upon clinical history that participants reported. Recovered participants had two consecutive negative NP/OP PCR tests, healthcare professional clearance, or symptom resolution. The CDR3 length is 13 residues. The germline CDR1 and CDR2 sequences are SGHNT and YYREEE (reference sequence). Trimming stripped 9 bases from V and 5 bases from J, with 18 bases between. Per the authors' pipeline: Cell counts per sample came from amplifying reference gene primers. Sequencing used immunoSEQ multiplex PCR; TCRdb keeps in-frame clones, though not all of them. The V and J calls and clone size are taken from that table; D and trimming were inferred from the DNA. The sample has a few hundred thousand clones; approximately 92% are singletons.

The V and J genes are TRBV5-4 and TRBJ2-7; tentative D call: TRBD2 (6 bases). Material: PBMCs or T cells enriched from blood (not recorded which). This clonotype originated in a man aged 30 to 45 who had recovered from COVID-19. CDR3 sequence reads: CANPLEGGHEQYF. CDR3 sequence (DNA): TGTGCCAACCCCTTGGAGGGAGGACACGAGCAGTACTTC.